The 22 T cell receptor beta chains below come from one sample, sequenced in a study of response to subunit inactivated influenza vaccine listed by TCRdb under 2018. What this sample's time point label stands for: 45 to 55 days after influenza vaccine administration. Library preparation employed RT-PCR. Instrument used: Illumina HiSeq 2500. The raw public reads went through TCRdb reprocessing: fastp at Q25, MiXCR clone calling, in-frame beta chains kept. Every entry covers one CDR3 protein and lists the most common genes and DNA from its rows. For this sample the table gives a few hundred thousand distinct CDR3 sequences, of which around 9.9% were detected only once. The top ten hold less than 15% of the sample. Sample: PBMCs from blood, taken about 40 days after vaccination. These receptors came from a man over 45 who received an inactivated influenza vaccine. Donor details come from another sample of the same person, matched by shared clones.

This clonotype occurred a few times. The chain couples TRBV12-3 or TRBV12-4 to TRBJ1-1, with a tentative D call TRBD1 (6 bases). V was cut by 9 bases and J by 0 bases, with 11 bases left in between. There are 13 residues in the CDR3. CDR3 in DNA: TGTGCCAGTCACAGGGATTTGAACACTGAAGCTTTCTTT. Its translation is CASHRDLNTEAFF.

The chain couples TRBV7-9 to TRBJ2-7; tentatively, D is TRBD1 (5 bases). V was pared by 1 base and J by 2 bases, with 15 bases between. Germline CDR1 reads SEHNR; CDR2 reads FQNEAQ (reference sequence). This CDR3 spans 16 amino acids. The DNA of the CDR3 is TGTGCCAGCAGCTTAGGAGACCCCAGGGCCACCTACGAGCAGTACTTC. The encoded protein is CASSLGDPRATYEQYF.

This clonotype was seen only a few times. The chain uses TRBV10-1 and TRBJ2-5, with 9 bases matching TRBD1. V dropped 0 bases and J dropped 5; count of bases not matched to a gene: 4. Germline V gene sequence: CDR1 WNHNN, CDR2 SYGVQD (reference sequence). This CDR3 spans 15 amino acids. The CDR3 coding sequence is TGCGCCAGCAGTGAGTCAGGGACAGGGTGGGAGACCCAGTACTTC. This translates into CASSESGTGWETQYF.

This clonotype was counted at least ten times. V usage is TRBV29-1 and J usage is TRBJ2-5; D perhaps matches TRBD1 (6 bases). This CDR3 has 16 residues. Trimming removed 6 bases at V and 5 bases at J, with 25 bases between. Germline V lookup: CDR1 SQVTM, CDR2 ANQGSEA. Written as DNA, the CDR3 is TGCAGCGTCGTAAAGGGAGCAGACAGGTTCCGGGAGACCCAGTACTTC. Protein product: CSVVKGADRFRETQYF.

This clonotype was found many times. The V gene is TRBV6-2 or TRBV6-3, the J gene TRBJ2-1; no firm D call. Germline V lookup: CDR1 MNHEY, CDR2 SVGEGT. V lost 7 bases and J lost 6, with 7 bases in between. The CDR3 covers 11 residues. The CDR3 nucleotides are TGTGCCAGCACCGTTGGCAATGAGCAGTTCTTC. Its protein is CASTVGNEQFF.

This clonotype showed up just a few times. This rearrangement joins TRBV12-3 or TRBV12-4 to TRBJ2-7; 8 bases are a match to TRBD1. V lost 6 bases and J lost 0; bases outside the gene matches: 4. This CDR3 has 14 amino acids. CDR3 in amino acids: CASRGQAHSYEQYF. CDR3 DNA sequence: TGTGCCAGCAGGGGACAGGCCCACTCCTACGAGCAGTACTTC.

This clonotype was observed a few times. CDR3 in DNA: TGTGCCATCAGTGAGTCGACATTCCAGGGGGCCGGGGAGCTGTTTTTT. Protein product: CAISESTFQGAGELFF. The chain is built from TRBV10-3 and TRBJ2-2; 7 positions match TRBD1. J lost 6 bases, V lost 0 bases, and 7 bases had no gene match. CDR3 length: 16 amino acids. Germline V lookup: CDR1 ENHRY, CDR2 SYGVKD.

This clonotype was detected a few times. The chain is built from TRBV4-2 and TRBJ2-4; no clear D. V lost 4 bases and J lost 7, with 23 bases in between. The CDR3 spans 17 residues. Germline CDR1 reads LGHNA; CDR2 reads YNFKEQ. CDR3 bases: TGTGCCAGCAGCCCCGAACTTTTAACTCACGGACGGAACATTCAGTACTTC. Its translation: CASSPELLTHGRNIQYF.

The chain combines TRBV18 with TRBJ1-3, with D maybe TRBD1 (6 bases). Germline CDR1 and CDR2: KGHSH and LQKENI. V shed 4 bases and J shed 1 base, with 8 bases lying between them. The CDR3 loop spans 14 amino acids. CDR3 in DNA: TGTGCCAGCTCACGGACAGAGTCTGGAAACACCATATATTTT. Its protein is CASSRTESGNTIYF.

The table lists this clonotype with a few counts. The J gene is TRBJ2-7, the V gene TRBV5-1, with D possibly matching TRBD1 (6 bases). CDR3 length equals 15 residues. The V and J ends lost 0 bases and 4 bases respectively, with 14 bases between them. In germline, CDR1 is SGHRS, CDR2 YFSETQ. The CDR3 DNA sequence: TGCGCCAGCAGCTTGGATCTACAGGGTCCGTACGAGCAGTACTTC. Protein product: CASSLDLQGPYEQYF. Using reference TRBV5-1 and TRBJ2-7 for the parts outside the CDR3, the full variable domain is KAGVTQTPRYLIKTRGQQVTLSCSPISGHRSVSWYQQTPGQGLQFLFEYFSETQRNKGNFPGRFSGRQFSNSRSEMNVSTLELGDSALYLCASSLDLQGPYEQYFGPGTRLTVT.

Only a few counts were recorded for this clonotype. The J gene is TRBJ2-1, the V gene TRBV6-2 or TRBV6-3; 12 bases are shared with TRBD2. The CDR3 spans 16 residues. The ends lost 4 bases at V and 8 bases at J; junction bases unmatched: 9. Germline CDR1 MNHEY, CDR2 SVGEGT. This CDR3 is CASSSTSGGAWDEQFF. CDR3 bases: TGTGCCAGCAGTTCGACTAGCGGGGGAGCCTGGGATGAGCAGTTCTTC.

This clonotype turned up a few times. The gene calls are TRBV6-1 and TRBJ2-7; D might be TRBD2 (6 bases). CDR1 and CDR2 (germline): MNHNS, SASEGT. Trimming took off 7 bases at V and 1 base at J, with 14 bases between the two ends. The CDR3 spans 14 residues. The CDR3: CASKQRRESYEQYF. CDR3 bases: TGTGCCAGCAAACAAAGGCGGGAATCCTACGAGCAGTACTTC.

This clonotype was recorded many times. J is TRBJ1-5 and V is TRBV7-2; weak D call: TRBD1 (6 bases). Trimming took 1 base from V and 4 from J, leaving 11 bases between them. The CDR3 sequence is 15 residues long. Germline CDR1 reads SGHTA; CDR2 reads FQGNSA. CDR3 coding DNA: TGTGCCAGCAGCTTAGTTGGGGGGCGGAATCAGCCCCAGCATTTT. Protein sequence: CASSLVGGRNQPQHF.

V gene TRBV5-1 combines with J gene TRBJ2-7; D is unclear. Trimming shortened V by 4 bases and J by 0 bases, and 11 bases separated the two germline ends. Germline loops: CDR1 SGHRS, CDR2 YFSETQ. The CDR3 is made up of 14 amino acids. CDR3 in amino acids: CASSPEPNSYEQYF. The DNA for the CDR3 is TGCGCCAGCAGCCCGGAACCCAACTCCTACGAGCAGTACTTC.

In this sample, this clonotype turned up many times. The chain carries TRBV12-3 or TRBV12-4 and TRBJ1-1, with D perhaps TRBD1 (6 bases). This CDR3 contains 12 residues. V lost 6 bases to trimming and J lost 10 bases, with 15 bases between them. This CDR3 is CASSLKGGRAFF. CDR3 bases: TGTGCCAGCAGCCTGAAGGGGGGCAGAGCTTTCTTT.

This clonotype was seen only a few times. V usage is TRBV7-2 and J usage is TRBJ1-2; TRBD1 might be the D (5 bases). V lost 2 bases and J lost 8, with 12 bases in between. CDR1 and CDR2 (germline): SGHTA, FQGNSA. This CDR3 is built from 13 residues. The CDR3 DNA follows: TGTGCCAGCAGCTTATCCCCCTGGGACGGCTACACCTTC. This sequence encodes CASSLSPWDGYTF.

This clonotype turned up a few times. The genes are TRBV10-3 and TRBJ2-5; D may be TRBD1 or TRBD2 (5 bases each). V lost 9 bases to trimming and J lost 4 bases, with 12 bases between them. Germline CDR1 is ENHRY and CDR2 is SYGVKD. This CDR3 spans 12 amino acids. CDR3 DNA: TGTGCCATTAGGGACCAGAGAGAGACCCAGTACTTC. Residues: CAIRDQRETQYF.

This clonotype has just a few counts. This chain connects TRBV10-3 to TRBJ2-7, with D perhaps matching TRBD1 or TRBD2 (5 bases each). Germline CDR1 and CDR2: ENHRY and SYGVKD. Between the trimmed V and J ends, which lost 0 bases and 4 bases, there was a span of 13 bases. This CDR3 comprises 15 residues. The CDR3 bases are TGTGCCATCAGTGAGTCCTGGCAGGGAGAATACGAGCAGTACTTC. Translation gives CAISESWQGEYEQYF.

This clonotype occurred many times. Compared with germline, one end of the junction differs, possibly owing to a read error. J is TRBJ2-5 and V is TRBV5-1; 8 bases map to TRBD1. Germline CDR1 SGHRS, CDR2 YFSETQ. CDR3 length: 14 amino acids. CDR3 DNA sequence: TGTGCCAGCAGCTCCGGGACAGGACAAGAGACCCAGTACTTC. It specifies CASSSGTGQETQYF. The entire variable domain, with the rest obtained from reference TRBV5-1 and TRBJ2-5, is as follows: KAGVTQTPRYLIKTRGQQVTLSCSPISGHRSVSWYQQTPGQGLQFLFEYFSETQRNKGNFPGRFSGRQFSNSRSEMNVSTLELGDSALYLCASSSGTGQETQYFGPGTRLLVL.

This clonotype has a handful of counts. The chain employs TRBV7-2 and TRBJ2-1; tentatively, D is TRBD1 (6 bases). The CDR3 consists of 15 residues. V lost 6 bases and J lost 11, with 23 bases in between. Germline lookup yields CDR1 SGHTA and CDR2 FQGNSA. The CDR3 region is CASRQQGSPEIKQFF. The CDR3 DNA sequence: TGTGCCAGCAGACAACAGGGATCCCCCGAAATTAAGCAGTTCTTC.

This chain links TRBV6-1 with TRBJ2-1; D is perhaps TRBD1 (6 bases). The CDR3 is 14 amino acids. Looked up from germline, CDR1 is MNHNS and CDR2 is SASEGT. V was cut by 5 bases and J by 4 bases, with 12 bases left in between. The CDR3 sequence is CASSPDRTYNEQFF. The CDR3 DNA sequence: TGTGCCAGCAGTCCCGACAGGACTTACAATGAGCAGTTCTTC.

In DNA, the CDR3 is TGTGCCAGCAGCTTAAATGCGGGGGCCACAGATACGCAGTATTTT. Encoded protein: CASSLNAGATDTQYF. This rearrangement joins TRBV7-2 to TRBJ2-3; a weak D match, TRBD2 (7 bases). V was shortened by 2 bases and J by 2 bases, with 11 bases between the two germline ends. In germline, CDR1 is SGHTA, CDR2 FQGNSA. The length of the CDR3 is 15 residues.